Following are 4 T cell receptor beta chains from one sample sequenced in a study of blood T cell repertoires in COVID-19. TCRdb's copy holds only in-frame clones and misses some; the assay was immunoSEQ multiplex PCR. The sample consists of about 400,000 clones, 89% of them appearing once. The material sequenced was peripheral blood. The receptors were sampled from a man between 35 and 55 years old with acute or convalescent COVID-19.

The chain is built from TRBV11-3 and TRBJ1-3, with a weak D call TRBD1 (5 bases). V dropped 5 bases and J dropped 1 base, with 21 bases sitting between them. Germline V gene data show CDR1 as SGHNT and CDR2 as YENEEA. This CDR3 has 18 amino acids. The CDR3 region is CASSVNRRQKLSGNTIYF. CDR3 DNA sequence: TGTGCCAGCAGCGTTAACAGGAGACAAAAACTGTCTGGAAACACCATATATTTT.

This clone has more than one count but fewer than ten. J is TRBJ1-3 and V is TRBV29-1; D gene ambiguous. The germline V and J ends were trimmed by 6 bases and 0 bases, with 12 bases remaining between them. The CDR3 runs 14 residues. Germline CDR1 SQVTM, CDR2 ANQGSEA. The CDR3 region is CSVQQINSGNTIYF. DNA of the CDR3: TGCAGCGTCCAACAGATCAACTCTGGAAACACCATATATTTT.

The rearrangement links TRBV24-1 to TRBJ2-1; no definite D call. The V gene's germline CDR1 is KGHDR and CDR2 SFDVKD. V was clipped by 5 bases and J by 9 bases, with 7 bases between them. CDR3 length: 11 amino acids. In DNA, the CDR3 is TGTGCCACCAGTGGAACGGGTGAGCAGTTCTTC. Translating gives CATSGTGEQFF.

This chain uses TRBV3-1 (or the pseudogene TRBV3-2) with TRBJ2-1, with D possibly matching TRBD1 (5 bases). V was cut by 0 bases and J by 11 bases, with 11 bases left in between. The CDR3 contains 13 residues. The germline CDR1 and CDR2 sequences are LGHDT and YNNKEL (reference sequence). The CDR3 protein is CASSQDFADKQFF. In nucleotides, the CDR3 is TGTGCCAGCAGCCAAGATTTTGCGGACAAGCAGTTCTTC.